These 18 T cell receptor beta chains were all obtained from the same sample, sequenced in a study of beta chain features in type 1 diabetes. Since all of the isolated RNA was reverse transcribed, expressed TCRB transcripts were what got sequenced. Generated by immunoSEQ multiplex PCR, the TCRdb table keeps only in-frame clones and is missing some. The sample has 200,000 to 250,000 clones, roughly a tenth seen once. Sequencing was performed on central memory CD4+ T cells from blood. These receptors all come from a man aged 18-30 years in good health.

CDR3 in amino acids: CASSLSFGGSSYNEQFF. DNA for the CDR3: TGCGCCAGCAGCTTATCCTTCGGCGGGAGCTCCTACAATGAGCAGTTCTTC. The rearrangement links TRBV5-1 to TRBJ2-1, with TRBD2 matching 7 bases. CDR3 length: 17 amino acids. Germline CDR1 is SGHRS and CDR2 is YFSETQ. After removal of 2 bases from V and 0 bases from J, the junction contained 8 bases not matched to a gene. The full variable domain, its missing parts supplied by reference TRBV5-1 and TRBJ2-1, is KAGVTQTPRYLIKTRGQQVTLSCSPISGHRSVSWYQQTPGQGLQFLFEYFSETQRNKGNFPGRFSGRQFSNSRSEMNVSTLELGDSALYLCASSLSFGGSSYNEQFFGPGTRLTVL.

V and J are TRBV4-1 and TRBJ1-2; D unclear. With 2 bases removed from V and 4 bases from J, the gap between germline ends came to 11 bases. Per germline, CDR1 MGHRA and CDR2 YSYEKL. This CDR3 has 14 residues. The CDR3 DNA reads as TGCGCCAGCAGCCAACCGAAGACGGTCTATGGCTACACCTTC. This translates into CASSQPKTVYGYTF.

Only a few counts were recorded for this clone. The chain is built from TRBV7-3 and TRBJ2-1; 7 bases agree with TRBD1. Per the germline V gene, CDR1 is SGHTA and CDR2 is FQGTGA. CDR3 length: 14 residues. The trim removed 10 bases at V and 7 bases at J, leaving 13 bases unmatched. CDR3 nucleotide sequence: TGTGCCACTTCCCCGGGACAGTCGGGTAATGAGCAGTTCTTC. Its protein product is CATSPGQSGNEQFF.

About this clone: This sample also contains other DNA sequences that code for the same CDR3. This sequence joins TRBV30 and TRBJ2-7; 7 bases are shared with TRBD2. This CDR3 has 14 residues. Germline V gives CDR1 GTSNPN, CDR2 SVGIG (reference sequence). Trimming took 0 bases from V and 0 from J; bases not matched to a gene: 2. DNA of the CDR3: TGTGCCTGGAGTGTACGACTAGCCTCCTACGAGCAGTACTTC. It encodes CAWSVRLASYEQYF. Looking up the rest from reference TRBV30 and TRBJ2-7 gives the full variable domain: SQTIHQWPATLVQPVGSPLSLECTVEGTSNPNLYWYRQAAGRGLQLLFYSVGIGQISSEVPQNLSASRPQDRQFILSSKKLLLSDSGFYLCAWSVRLASYEQYFGPGTRLTVT.

The genes are TRBV5-1 and TRBJ2-4; 7 bases fit TRBD2. Unmatched junction bases numbered 19, after V lost 4 bases and J lost 9 bases. The CDR3 runs 17 residues. Per the germline V gene, CDR1 is SGHRS and CDR2 is YFSETQ. CDR3 coding DNA: TGCGCCAGCAGCCAAATGATGAGCGCTCAGCGGGGAACCATTCAGTACTTC. Its translation: CASSQMMSAQRGTIQYF. Combining the CDR3 with reference TRBV5-1 and TRBJ2-4 gives the whole variable domain KAGVTQTPRYLIKTRGQQVTLSCSPISGHRSVSWYQQTPGQGLQFLFEYFSETQRNKGNFPGRFSGRQFSNSRSEMNVSTLELGDSALYLCASSQMMSAQRGTIQYFGAGTRLSVL.

This clone was detected a few times. The chain combines TRBV7-2 with TRBJ2-1; unclear D gene. The CDR3 runs to 13 residues. Looked up from germline, CDR1 is SGHTA and CDR2 is FQGNSA. V lost 5 bases and J 4 bases, leaving 9 bases between the germline ends. The CDR3 DNA reads TGTGCCAGCAGCCAAAACTGGTACAATGAGCAGTTCTTC. This codes for CASSQNWYNEQFF.

This clone occurred a few times. The genes are TRBV27 and TRBJ1-2; D gene ambiguous. The CDR3 runs 13 residues. In germline, CDR1 is MNHEY, CDR2 SMNVEV (reference sequence). The germline V and J ends were trimmed by 5 bases and 4 bases, with 11 bases remaining between them. CDR3 in DNA: TGTGCCAGCAGTCCCCGGGAGTCCTATGGCTACACCTTC. Amino acids: CASSPRESYGYTF.

This chain links TRBV7-8 with TRBJ2-5; a weak D match, TRBD2 (5 bases). This CDR3 is built from 14 residues. Trimming removed 0 bases from V and 5 bases from J, with 10 bases in between. CDR1 is SGHVS, CDR2 FQNEAQ, per germline. CDR3 in amino acids: CASSLAARGETQYF. The CDR3 region has the DNA TGTGCCAGCAGCTTAGCGGCCAGAGGGGAGACCCAGTACTTC.

This clone was seen ten or more times. Written as DNA, the CDR3 is TGTGCCAGCAGCCCGGACGGGACGGGCAATCAGCCCCAGCATTTT. This codes for CASSPDGTGNQPQHF. V and J are TRBV9 and TRBJ1-5; weak D call: TRBD1 (5 bases). Per the germline V gene, CDR1 is SGDLS and CDR2 is YYNGEE. The V and J ends lost 4 bases and 2 bases respectively, with 13 bases between them. CDR3 length equals 15 residues.

This clone was counted only a few times. The chain uses TRBV12-5 and TRBJ1-1, with 7 bases lining up with TRBD1. Germline V lookup: CDR1 LGHNT, CDR2 FRNRAP. This CDR3 is built from 12 residues. J gave up 6 bases and V 8 bases, and 6 bases lay outside the gene matches. DNA of the CDR3: TGTGCTAGTAGAGAGGGGGCGGCTGAAGCTTTCTTT. Translating gives CASREGAAEAFF.

This chain links TRBV7-9 with TRBJ1-1; 8 bases fit TRBD1. The J segment lost 6 bases and the V segment lost 7 bases, leaving 7 bases of the junction unmatched. Germline CDR1 is SEHNR and CDR2 is FQNEAQ (reference sequence). This CDR3 comprises 13 residues. The CDR3 region has the DNA TGTGCCAGCACCTGGAGGACAGGGCCTGAAGCTTTCTTT. Encoded protein: CASTWRTGPEAFF.

The table lists this clone with a few counts. This chain connects TRBV9 to TRBJ2-6, with TRBD1 matching over 10 bases. Germline loops: CDR1 SGDLS, CDR2 YYNGEE. This CDR3 spans 18 amino acids. Losses at the gene ends were 4 bases for V and 1 base for J; bases not matched to a gene: 8. CDR3 sequence (DNA): TGTGCCAGCAGCCCGAGGGGGACAGGGGTATCTGGGGCCAACGTCCTGACTTTC. Translated, it gives CASSPRGTGVSGANVLTF.

V gene TRBV27 combines with J gene TRBJ2-7, with no clear D. Germline CDR1 is MNHEY and CDR2 is SMNVEV (reference sequence). This CDR3 comprises 11 residues. Trimming stripped 3 bases from V and 7 bases from J, with 7 bases between. The CDR3 sequence is CASSFYGEQYF. In nucleotides, the CDR3 is TGTGCCAGCAGTTTTTACGGAGAGCAGTACTTC.

CDR3 bases: TGTGCCAGCAGCTTTGGGGGGAGAAACACCGGGGAGCTGTTTTTT. Amino acids: CASSFGGRNTGELFF. The gene calls are TRBV5-6 and TRBJ2-2, with D possibly TRBD2 on 6 matching bases. Germline V lookup: CDR1 SGHDT, CDR2 YYEEEE. Trimming removed 2 bases at V and 2 bases at J, with 10 bases between. CDR3 size: 15 residues.

This clone was recorded a few times. The chain carries TRBV30 and TRBJ1-5; D not resolved. Per germline, CDR1 GTSNPN and CDR2 SVGIG (reference sequence). Deletions cut 3 bases from V and 2 bases from J, with 11 bases between. This CDR3 region has 14 residues. In DNA, the CDR3 is TGTGCCTGGAGCGCCCGTGCGGGCAATCAGCCCCAGCATTTT. Translation gives CAWSARAGNQPQHF.

The chain links TRBV7-6 to TRBJ2-5, with D perhaps being TRBD1 or TRBD2 (5 bases each). This CDR3 contains 13 residues. CDR1 and CDR2 from the germline V gene are SGHVS and FNYEAQ. The V end was cut by 3 bases, the J end by 5 bases, with 10 bases between. CDR3: CASSLGVLETQYF. The CDR3 bases are TGTGCCAGCAGCTTGGGGGTTCTCGAGACCCAGTACTTC. The whole variable domain, filled in from reference TRBV7-6 and TRBJ2-5, reads GAGVSQSPRYKVTKRGQDVALRCDPISGHVSLYWYRQALGQGPEFLTYFNYEAQQDKSGLPNDRFSAERPEGSISTLTIQRTEQRDSAMYRCASSLGVLETQYFGPGTRLLVL.

The V gene is TRBV21-1, the J gene TRBJ1-2; the tabulated D call, TRBD1, remains unverified against the DNA. TRBV21-1 is shown as a pseudogene. This CDR3 contains 15 residues. The CDR3 here is CASSQQAMVNYGYTF. The CDR3 nucleotides read TGTGCCAGCAGCCAACAGGCGATGGTTAACTATGGCTACACCTTC.

This clone was counted a few times. The gene calls are TRBV30 and TRBJ2-7, with 9 nucleotides matching TRBD1. This CDR3 contains 13 residues. Germline-derived CDR1 and CDR2 are GTSNPN and SVGIG (reference sequence). With 6 bases clipped from V and 3 bases from J, the junction kept 6 bases outside the gene matches. The CDR3: CACDGTGLYEQYF. The CDR3 DNA reads as TGTGCCTGCGACGGGACAGGGCTCTACGAGCAGTACTTC.